Listed below are T cell receptor beta chains from one sample, sequenced in a study of blood T cells in healthy people across ages. Each CDR3 protein is one row after TCRdb ran MiXCR on the 5' RACE reads. The sample lists around 750,000 distinct CDR3 sequences, 50% to 65% seen once, with approximately 40% in the top ten. Sequencing was carried out using blood. These receptors were collected from a man at least 80 years old in good health. The CDR3 runs from the conserved cysteine through the conserved F or W. Each record gives: CDR3 protein, J gene, V gene.

CASSSGQGRGYEQYF TRBJ2-7 TRBV5-1
CSVEDQSRGGYGYTF TRBJ1-2 TRBV29-1
CSARDPGQVYGYTF TRBJ1-2 TRBV20-1
CASSVTGQYNSPLHF TRBJ1-6 TRBV11-2
CASSDWQGGLKGLEQYF NA TRBV25-1
CASSTSGSTDTQYF TRBJ2-3 TRBV7-3
CASSLYGTSGINEQFF TRBJ2-1 TRBV7-3
CASSSSGVSEAFF TRBJ1-1 TRBV5-1
CASRARINIQYF TRBJ2-4 TRBV6-5
CSALDRGQETQYF TRBJ2-5 TRBV20-1
CASSWERVYGNTIYF TRBJ1-3 TRBV11-2
CSARKLVANEQYF TRBJ2-5 TRBV20-1
CASSLDRAEDRDAYF TRBJ2-3 TRBV5-1
CASSVQREESPLHF TRBJ1-6 TRBV9
CASSYGTRMGYGYTF TRBJ1-2 TRBV6-5
CASSLAAGGRRTDTQYF TRBJ2-3 TRBV5-1
CASSQGDDSYNEQFF TRBJ2-1 TRBV4-2
CASSLGTRGQTDTQYF TRBJ2-3 TRBV7-3
CASSSTGAWRVQYF TRBJ2-4 TRBV7-4
CASSQGLREGQETQYF TRBJ2-5 TRBV3-1
CAISLDRGAVSYNEQFF TRBJ2-1 TRBV10-3
CASSGGRTSGYEQYF TRBJ2-7 TRBV7-8
CSARGEGSGRAFYNEQFF TRBJ2-1 TRBV20-1
CASSGTDNEKLFF TRBJ1-4 TRBV25-1
CASTRGTSGQDTQYF TRBJ2-3 TRBV6-4
CSVALMNTEAFF TRBJ1-1 TRBV29-1
CSARLRTTDYEQYF NA TRBV20-1
CASSERPGAPGYTF TRBJ1-2 TRBV6-1
CASSGDYINEQFF TRBJ2-1 TRBV2
CASSLLEGRQETQYF TRBJ2-5 TRBV5-1
CSAGTPSGGEQYF TRBJ2-7 TRBV29-1
CSARGPSGRARGLDEQFF TRBJ2-1 TRBV20-1
CASSLAVSDREEQFF TRBJ2-1 TRBV5-1
CSARDRVSPLHF TRBJ1-6 TRBV20-1
CASSLDRFGYTF TRBJ1-2 TRBV5-1
CASNFQVNTEAFF TRBJ1-1 TRBV7-2
CAVSLALGNEQFF TRBJ2-1 TRBV10-3
CSARDRLRQSNEKLFF TRBJ1-4 TRBV20-1
CASSEPGLAEYNEQFF TRBJ2-1 TRBV2
CASSLSGFETQYF TRBJ2-5 TRBV7-2
CASDADPNRAGGNNEQFF TRBJ2-1 TRBV6-1
CATSRDWGSNTGELFF TRBJ2-2 TRBV15